The 14 T cell receptor beta chains reported below all come from one sample, sequenced in a study of OX40 agonist ivuxolimab in advanced cancers. The table came from immunoSEQ multiplex PCR; TCRdb's copy has only in-frame clones and leaves some out. Among several thousand clones listed, less than 95% were seen once. Here the sequenced sample was CD4+ or CD8+ T cells sorted from blood, taken in a trial of the OX40 agonist ivuxolimab. These receptors came from an adult with an advanced solid tumor such as melanoma, head and neck, liver or kidney cancer.

This sequence joins TRBV11-2 and TRBJ2-2; 15 nucleotides agree with TRBD2. The CDR3 contains 17 residues. Germline CDR1 reads SGHAT; CDR2 reads FQNNGV. The J segment lost 5 bases and the V segment lost 4 bases, leaving 5 bases of the junction unmatched. CDR3 sequence reads: CASSWGLAGGGTGELFF. The CDR3 coding sequence is TGTGCCAGCAGCTGGGGACTAGCGGGAGGCGGTACCGGGGAGCTGTTTTTT. The full variable domain, completed using reference TRBV11-2 and TRBJ2-2, is EAGVAQSPRYKIIEKRQSVAFWCNPISGHATLYWYQQILGQGPKLLIQFQNNGVVDDSQLPKDRFSAERLKGVDSTLKIQPAKLEDSAVYLCASSWGLAGGGTGELFFGEGSRLTVL.

The chain links TRBV6-1 to TRBJ2-1, with 11 bases identical to TRBD2. The V gene's germline CDR1 is MNHNS and CDR2 SASEGT. J was trimmed by 5 bases and V by 8 bases; bases with no gene match: 8. The CDR3 covers 15 residues. The CDR3 loop reads CASSRPGLADNEQFF. CDR3 bases: TGTGCCAGCTCAAGACCGGGACTAGCGGACAATGAGCAGTTCTTC.

This rearrangement joins TRBV28 to TRBJ2-4; D is possibly TRBD1 (6 bases). This CDR3 is 16 amino acids long. Germline CDR1 reads MDHEN; CDR2 reads SYDVKM. V lost 5 bases and J lost 6, with 20 bases in between. The CDR3 loop reads CASSPHYRDRRNIQYF. The DNA for the CDR3 is TGTGCCAGCAGTCCCCACTACAGGGACCGAAGAAACATTCAGTACTTC.

This clone has just one count. V and J are TRBV6-1 and TRBJ1-2, with 7 bases aligning to TRBD1. Trimming cost V 4 bases and J 2 bases; bases outside gene matches: 1. CDR1 MNHNS and CDR2 SASEGT come from the germline V gene. The length of the CDR3 is 13 residues. In DNA, the CDR3 is TGTGCCAGCAGTGGACAGGGAAACTATGGCTACACCTTC. Translation gives CASSGQGNYGYTF.

This chain uses TRBV6-4 with TRBJ1-6, with 9 nucleotides matching TRBD1. This CDR3 contains 16 residues. Germline V gene lookup returns CDR1 MRHNA and CDR2 SNTAGT. Trimming removed 3 bases from V and 9 bases from J; junction bases left unmatched: 9. Here the CDR3 reads CASSEQGTGSASPLHF. CDR3 coding DNA: TGTGCCAGCAGTGAACAAGGGACAGGGAGTGCTTCACCCCTCCACTTT.

The V and J genes are TRBV6-4 and TRBJ2-7, with D possibly being TRBD2 (5 bases). Per germline, CDR1 MRHNA and CDR2 SNTAGT. This CDR3 contains 13 residues. The ends were cut back, 5 bases at V and 3 bases at J, with 11 bases in the middle. CDR3 sequence (DNA): TGTGCCAGCAGTAGGGAGAAGGGCTACGAGCAGTACTTC. Its translation is CASSREKGYEQYF.

The genes are TRBV5-1 and TRBJ2-7; 9 nucleotides match TRBD1. The length of the CDR3 is 16 residues. Trimming took 5 bases from V and 2 from J; bases not matched to a gene: 11. Per the germline V gene, CDR1 is SGHRS and CDR2 is YFSETQ. The CDR3 DNA sequence: TGCGCCAGCAGTCTAATCACCGGGACAGGGACCTACGAGCAGTACTTC. Residues: CASSLITGTGTYEQYF.

The chain employs TRBV10-2 and TRBJ1-4; no reliable D call. Per the germline V gene, CDR1 is WSHSY and CDR2 is SAAADI. The CDR3 sequence is 13 residues long. V was cut by 10 bases and J by 0 bases, with 9 bases left in between. The CDR3, as DNA: TGCGCCACCCTACGTGCAACTAATGAAAAACTGTTTTTT. It encodes CATLRATNEKLFF.

The CDR3 sequence: CASSLLGGVSGSYEQYF. Written as DNA, the CDR3 is TGTGCCAGCAGTTTATTGGGCGGGGTAAGCGGGAGCTACGAGCAGTACTTC. The chain couples TRBV28 to TRBJ2-7; 8 bases are a match to TRBD2. The length of the CDR3 is 17 residues. Per germline, CDR1 MDHEN and CDR2 SYDVKM. With V trimmed by 1 base and J by 3 bases, 11 bases remained unmatched.

This chain uses TRBV6-1 with TRBJ2-1, with TRBD1 matching 8 bases. The trim removed 6 bases at V and 8 bases at J, leaving 6 bases unmatched. Germline CDR1 is MNHNS and CDR2 is SASEGT. This CDR3 has 13 residues. CDR3 DNA: TGTGCCAGCAGGGAGGGACAGGTGTATGAGCAGTTCTTC. It translates to CASREGQVYEQFF.

The rearrangement joins TRBV6-5 to TRBJ2-7; weak D call: TRBD2 (5 bases). The ends were cut back, 6 bases at V and 4 bases at J, with 10 bases in the middle. CDR3 length: 12 amino acids. In germline, CDR1 is MNHEY, CDR2 SVGAGI. The CDR3 loop reads CASSRDFYEQYF. In DNA form, the CDR3 reads TGTGCCAGCAGCCGGGATTTTTACGAGCAGTACTTC.

Turning to this clone: Because the CDR3 is missing its conserved closing phenylalanine or tryptophan, this is likely a read error. The genes are TRBV19 and TRBJ1-2; possible D gene TRBD1, 6 bases. The CDR3 totals 15 residues. The V end lost 1 base, the J end lost 4 bases, and 13 bases lay between the germline ends. Germline V gene sequence: CDR1 LNHDA, CDR2 SQIVND (reference sequence). CDR3 DNA sequence: TGTGCCAGTAGTATAGGAGGACAGATCTTCTATGGCTACACCCTC. This gives the protein CASSIGGQIFYGYTL.

This sequence joins TRBV1 and TRBJ2-5; no DNA check was done on the table's D call, TRBD2. TRBV1 is termed a pseudogene. The CDR3 covers 21 residues. The CDR3 bases are TGCACCAGCAGCCAAGATATGGGGTGGGGGACTCAACTGGGAGGCCAAGAGACCCAGTACTTC. Its protein product is CTSSQDMGWGTQLGGQETQYF.

The chain uses TRBV27 and TRBJ1-1; TRBD1 agrees at 7 bases. After removal of 6 bases from V and 2 bases from J, the junction contained 6 bases not matched to a gene. The CDR3 extends over 14 amino acids. Germline CDR1 and CDR2: MNHEY and SMNVEV (reference sequence). CDR3 DNA: TGTGCCAGCAGGAGACAGGGAGGAAACACTGAAGCTTTCTTT. Its translation: CASRRQGGNTEAFF.